The 30 T cell receptor beta chains listed next were all sequenced from one sample in a study of blood T cell repertoires in COVID-19 (dated by TCRdb to 2018 to 2021). The library was built by means of the immunoSEQ multiplex PCR assay. This immuneACCESS table, as held by TCRdb, lists in-frame sequences with V and J called but not all clones. Of the missing ones, under half trace to an unresolved V gene in checked studies; the others have no known cause. In this sample the table shows some 180,000 clones, 75% to 90% of which occur a single time. Jointly, the top ten make up 6.5% to 9% of the sample. Sequenced sample: peripheral blood. The receptors here all came from a woman aged 55-69 years with acute or convalescent COVID-19.

The table lists this clone with a few counts. CDR3 in DNA: TGTGCCAGCAGTTTACCGGGACAGGGTAATGAAAAACTGTTTTTT. Translating gives CASSLPGQGNEKLFF. This chain uses TRBV28 with TRBJ1-4; 9 bases map to TRBD1. J was trimmed by 4 bases and V by 2 bases; bases with no gene match: 2. CDR3 length: 15 residues. CDR1 MDHEN and CDR2 SYDVKM come from the germline V gene.

This chain's CDR3 is CASSSAGEYGYTF. Written as DNA, the CDR3 is TGTGCCAGCAGCTCCGCCGGAGAGTATGGCTACACCTTC. The genes are TRBV5-4 and TRBJ1-2, with no clear D. Germline values: CDR1 SGHNT, CDR2 YYREEE (reference sequence). CDR3 length: 13 residues. V was cut by 3 bases and J by 5 bases, with 11 bases left in between. Combining the CDR3 with reference TRBV5-4 and TRBJ1-2 gives the whole variable domain ETGVTQSPTHLIKTRGQQVTLRCSSQSGHNTVSWYQQALGQGPQFIFQYYREEENGRGNFPPRFSGLQFPNYSSELNVNALELDDSALYLCASSSAGEYGYTFGSGTRLTVV.

The J gene is TRBJ2-5, the V gene TRBV7-9; 9 bases fit TRBD2. V shed 2 bases, J shed 3 bases, and the junction held 7 bases outside the gene matches. The CDR3 loop spans 16 amino acids. The germline CDR1 and CDR2 sequences are SEHNR and FQNEAQ (reference sequence). CDR3 in amino acids: CASSLSRLAEKETQYF. DNA for the CDR3: TGTGCCAGCAGCTTAAGTCGACTAGCGGAGAAAGAGACCCAGTACTTC.

The chain is built from TRBV11-2 and TRBJ1-2, with 7 bases matching TRBD1. The trim removed 4 bases at V and 11 bases at J, leaving 13 bases unmatched. CDR1 is SGHAT, CDR2 FQNNGV, per germline. The CDR3 has 14 amino acids. The CDR3 spells CASSSAGGVSAYTF. CDR3 sequence (DNA): TGTGCCAGCAGCTCTGCAGGGGGAGTTTCGGCATACACCTTC.

The V call is TRBV9, the J call TRBJ2-3; no reliable D call. Between the trimmed V and J ends, which lost 4 bases and 6 bases, there was a span of 9 bases. The CDR3 spans 12 residues. The V gene's germline CDR1 is SGDLS and CDR2 YYNGEE. DNA for the CDR3: TGTGCCAGCAGCCCAACTACGGATACGCAGTATTTT. This gives the protein CASSPTTDTQYF.

Regarding this clone: This CDR3 is also generated by other DNA sequences in the sample. The genes are TRBV9 and TRBJ1-3; TRBD1 matches at 7 bases. Germline CDR1 and CDR2: SGDLS and YYNGEE. The V gene end was trimmed by 3 bases and the J gene end by 4 bases; junction bases not matched to a gene: 4. The CDR3 extends over 14 amino acids. This CDR3 reads CASSATGSGNTIYF. CDR3 sequence (DNA): TGTGCCAGCAGCGCGACAGGGTCCGGAAACACCATATATTTT.

V is TRBV5-5 and J is TRBJ2-3, with unresolved D. CDR1 SGHKS and CDR2 YYEKEE come from the germline V gene (reference sequence). The V and J ends lost 3 bases and 0 bases respectively, with 14 bases between them. The CDR3 extends over 16 amino acids. The CDR3 sequence is CASSSRRSSSTDTQYF. In DNA, the CDR3 is TGTGCCAGCAGCTCTCGGCGGAGTTCCAGCACAGATACGCAGTATTTT.

V and J are TRBV19 and TRBJ1-2; tentative D call: TRBD1 (5 bases). Trimming removed 3 bases at V and 3 bases at J, with 11 bases between. This CDR3 has 14 residues. Germline V gene sequence: CDR1 LNHDA, CDR2 SQIVND (reference sequence). CDR3 coding DNA: TGTGCCAGTAGTATTCAGGGCGCAGACTATGGCTACACCTTC. This encodes CASSIQGADYGYTF.

In DNA, the CDR3 is TGTGCCAGCACCGGGACACCCGGAAACACCATATATTTT. Protein product: CASTGTPGNTIYF. The chain carries TRBV6-5 and TRBJ1-3, with a tentative D call TRBD1 (6 bases). V lost 7 bases and J lost 4, with 11 bases in between. Germline CDR1 is MNHEY and CDR2 is SVGAGI. This CDR3 spans 13 amino acids.

There are a few counts of this clone. The chain combines TRBV19 with TRBJ1-1, with D perhaps TRBD1 (6 bases). CDR1 LNHDA and CDR2 SQIVND come from the germline V gene (reference sequence). V dropped 5 bases and J dropped 4 bases, with 17 bases sitting between them. The CDR3 extends over 15 amino acids. CDR3 bases: TGTGCCAGTAGTGGAACACAGGGTTCGGTCACTGAAGCTTTCTTT. It encodes CASSGTQGSVTEAFF.

The chain joins TRBV19 to TRBJ1-1, with 10 nucleotides matching TRBD1. The germline gives CDR1 LNHDA, CDR2 SQIVND (reference sequence). The CDR3 has 15 amino acids. The J segment lost 7 bases and the V segment lost 7 bases, leaving 12 bases of the junction unmatched. CDR3 DNA: TGTGCCAGTACCATGACAGGGGGCCGGAGTATTGAAGCTTTCTTT. Translation gives CASTMTGGRSIEAFF.

The CDR3 coding sequence is TGTGCCAGCAGCCGCGGAGGGCGCAATTCACCCCTCCACTTT. Protein product: CASSRGGRNSPLHF. This chain joins TRBV3-1 (or the pseudogene TRBV3-2) and TRBJ1-6; D unresolved. This CDR3 contains 14 residues. Germline CDR1 is LGHDT and CDR2 is YNNKEL (reference sequence). Trimming shortened V by 4 bases and J by 7 bases, and 11 bases separated the two germline ends.

V usage is TRBV7-2 and J usage is TRBJ2-5; 8 bases are shared with TRBD1. Germline V lookup: CDR1 SGHTA, CDR2 FQGNSA. CDR3 length: 15 residues. V was pared by 1 base and J by 2 bases, with 3 bases of the junction left unmatched. The CDR3 DNA reads TGTGCCAGCAGCTTAGACAGGGGGTATCAAGAGACCCAGTACTTC. Protein sequence: CASSLDRGYQETQYF.

The rearrangement joins TRBV28 to TRBJ2-2; 9 bases are shared with TRBD1. The V gene's germline CDR1 is MDHEN and CDR2 SYDVKM. This CDR3 comprises 15 residues. V shed 7 bases, J shed 6 bases, and the junction held 9 bases outside the gene matches. In DNA, the CDR3 is TGTGCCAGCAACCTCCAGGGACAGGGTTCCGGGGAGCTGTTTTTT. It is translated as CASNLQGQGSGELFF. The full variable domain, completed using reference TRBV28 and TRBJ2-2, is DVKVTQSSRYLVKRTGEKVFLECVQDMDHENMFWYRQDPGLGLRLIYFSYDVKMKEKGDIPEGYSVSREKKERFSLILESASTNQTSMYLCASNLQGQGSGELFFGEGSRLTVL.

The CDR3 region has the DNA TGTGCCTGGACCGGGACAGGGTTTTACAATGAGCAGTTCTTC. The encoded protein is CAWTGTGFYNEQFF. The chain is built from TRBV30 and TRBJ2-1; 9 nucleotides agree with TRBD1. The CDR3 loop spans 14 amino acids. CDR1 and CDR2 (germline): GTSNPN, SVGIG (reference sequence). V lost 4 bases, J lost 4 bases, and 5 bases stayed unmatched.

This clone was recorded once. The rearrangement links TRBV7-3 to TRBJ2-3, with 7 bases fitting TRBD1. The CDR3 is made up of 12 amino acids. J lost 6 bases, V lost 3 bases, and 0 bases had no gene match. Per the germline V gene, CDR1 is SGHTA and CDR2 is FQGTGA. Here the CDR3 DNA reads TGTGCCAGCAGCTTGGACAGGGATACGCAGTATTTT. The encoded protein is CASSLDRDTQYF.

The chain combines TRBV7-8 with TRBJ1-5, with D unresolved. Germline assignment: CDR1 SGHVS and CDR2 FQNEAQ. Trimming cost V 1 base and J 4 bases, with 8 bases left between them. CDR3 length: 14 amino acids. The DNA of the CDR3 is TGTGCCAGCAGCTTAGGGGGAGGGAATCAGCCCCAGCATTTT. Protein: CASSLGGGNQPQHF.

This rearrangement joins TRBV7-2 to TRBJ2-1; D is possibly TRBD2 (6 bases). The CDR3 extends over 15 amino acids. Germline CDR1 reads SGHTA; CDR2 reads FQGNSA. Trimming shortened V by 5 bases and J by 0 bases, and 11 bases separated the two germline ends. The CDR3 loop reads CASSPSVSSYNEQFF. The CDR3 region has the DNA TGTGCCAGCAGCCCTAGCGTTAGCTCCTACAATGAGCAGTTCTTC.

Turning to this clone: One junction end does not reproduce the germline sequence, and a read error may be involved. V and J are TRBV7-9 and TRBJ1-1; D may be TRBD1 (6 bases). The CDR3 sequence is 14 residues long. CDR1 is SEHNR, CDR2 FQNEAQ, per germline (reference sequence). In DNA form, the CDR3 reads TGTGCCAGCACCTTACAGGGCTGGGACACTGAAGCTTTCTTT. Encoded protein: CASTLQGWDTEAFF.

The rearrangement links TRBV28 to TRBJ2-7; D gene unclear. The CDR3 spans 14 residues. Trimming shortened V by 2 bases and J by 2 bases, and 10 bases separated the two germline ends. Germline loops: CDR1 MDHEN, CDR2 SYDVKM. The CDR3 bases are TGTGCCAGCAGTTTACCCCAGGAAACCTACGAGCAGTACTTC. Protein sequence: CASSLPQETYEQYF.

The rearrangement joins TRBV14 to TRBJ2-7, with 7 bases aligning to TRBD1. Germline V gene sequence: CDR1 SGHDN, CDR2 FVKESK. Losses at the gene ends were 0 bases for V and 2 bases for J; bases not matched to a gene: 10. The CDR3 sequence is 17 residues long. CDR3 loop: CASSQDAETGWAYEQYF. Here the CDR3 DNA reads TGTGCCAGCAGCCAAGACGCGGAGACAGGGTGGGCCTACGAGCAGTACTTC.

The rearrangement uses TRBV27 and TRBJ1-5; 7 bases align to TRBD1. The CDR3 contains 15 residues. In germline, CDR1 is MNHEY, CDR2 SMNVEV (reference sequence). V lost 2 bases to trimming and J lost 6 bases; unmatched junction nucleotides: 7. CDR3 DNA: TGTGCCAGCAGTTTAATCGGCAGGGGGAGTCAGCCCCAGCATTTT. The encoded protein is CASSLIGRGSQPQHF.

The V call is TRBV4-1, the J call TRBJ1-6; 9 bases match TRBD1. Germline assignment: CDR1 MGHRA and CDR2 YSYEKL. The CDR3 spans 15 residues. After removal of 4 bases from V and 9 bases from J, the junction contained 7 bases not matched to a gene. CDR3 sequence: CASSRDREFPSPLHF. The DNA of the CDR3 is TGCGCCAGCAGCCGGGACAGGGAGTTCCCTTCACCCCTCCACTTT.

The chain joins TRBV10-3 to TRBJ2-5; 8 nucleotides match TRBD1. V was clipped by 4 bases and J by 5 bases; unmatched bases: 3. Germline lookup yields CDR1 ENHRY and CDR2 SYGVKD. This CDR3 is 13 amino acids long. CDR3 region: CAISVDRGETQYF. The CDR3 DNA is TGTGCCATCAGTGTTGACAGGGGTGAGACCCAGTACTTC.

J is TRBJ1-2 and V is TRBV19, with D perhaps TRBD1 (5 bases). The CDR3 loop spans 13 amino acids. V was cut by 6 bases and J by 2 bases, with 10 bases left in between. Germline V lookup: CDR1 LNHDA, CDR2 SQIVND (reference sequence). The CDR3 loop is CASSPDRNYGYTF. The CDR3 DNA sequence: TGTGCCAGTAGCCCCGACAGAAACTATGGCTACACCTTC.

This chain joins TRBV3-1 (or the pseudogene TRBV3-2) and TRBJ2-5; 10 bases line up with TRBD2. The CDR3 contains 16 residues. Trimming removed 1 base from V and 4 bases from J; junction bases left unmatched: 6. Germline lookup yields CDR1 LGHDT and CDR2 YNNKEL (reference sequence). In DNA, the CDR3 is TGTGCCAGCAGCCAAGGAGCCCTAGCGGGGGCAGAGACCCAGTACTTC. This encodes CASSQGALAGAETQYF.

The table lists this clone with a count of one. The chain recombines TRBV7-2 with TRBJ1-3, with a tentative D call TRBD1 (6 bases). From germline, CDR1 is SGHTA and CDR2 FQGNSA. V was shortened by 1 base and J by 2 bases, with 9 bases between the two germline ends. This CDR3 has 15 amino acids. CDR3 sequence reads: CASSLVGGPGNTIYF. As DNA, the CDR3 is TGTGCCAGCAGCTTAGTTGGGGGCCCTGGAAACACCATATATTTT.

J is TRBJ1-2 and V is TRBV6-5; possibly TRBD1 for D (5 bases). V was cut by 0 bases and J by 6 bases, with 14 bases left in between. CDR3 length equals 15 residues. Germline CDR1 and CDR2: MNHEY and SVGAGI. The CDR3 DNA follows: TGTGCCAGCAGTTACTCATCGGGGGAATGGGATGGCTACACCTTC. This gives the protein CASSYSSGEWDGYTF.

The rearrangement uses TRBV5-1 and TRBJ2-7, with 7 bases fitting TRBD1. Unmatched junction bases numbered 5, after V lost 0 bases and J lost 5 bases. The CDR3 extends over 14 amino acids. Germline assignment: CDR1 SGHRS and CDR2 YFSETQ. Written as DNA, the CDR3 is TGCGCCAGCAGCTTGGACAGGGGCGGCAACGAGCAGTACTTC. Protein product: CASSLDRGGNEQYF.

The rearrangement uses TRBV30 and TRBJ2-3; D might be TRBD1 (7 bases). Germline-derived CDR1 and CDR2 are GTSNPN and SVGIG (reference sequence). The CDR3 consists of 12 residues. V lost 2 bases, J lost 6 bases, and 9 bases lay in between. The CDR3 nucleotides read TGTGCCTGGAGTCCAGGGGGGGATACGCAGTATTTT. Its protein product is CAWSPGGDTQYF.